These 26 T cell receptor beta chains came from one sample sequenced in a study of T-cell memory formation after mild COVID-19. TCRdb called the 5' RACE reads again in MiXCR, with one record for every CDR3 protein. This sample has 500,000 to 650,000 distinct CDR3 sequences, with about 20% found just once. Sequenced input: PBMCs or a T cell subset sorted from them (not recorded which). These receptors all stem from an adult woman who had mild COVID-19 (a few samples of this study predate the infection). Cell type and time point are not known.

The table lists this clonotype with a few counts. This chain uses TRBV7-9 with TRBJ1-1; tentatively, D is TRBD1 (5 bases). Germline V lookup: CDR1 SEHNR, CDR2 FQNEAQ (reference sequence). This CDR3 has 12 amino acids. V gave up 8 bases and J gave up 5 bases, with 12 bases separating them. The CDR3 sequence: CASRGGMTEAFF. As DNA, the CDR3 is TGTGCCAGCCGGGGGGGGATGACTGAAGCTTTCTTT.

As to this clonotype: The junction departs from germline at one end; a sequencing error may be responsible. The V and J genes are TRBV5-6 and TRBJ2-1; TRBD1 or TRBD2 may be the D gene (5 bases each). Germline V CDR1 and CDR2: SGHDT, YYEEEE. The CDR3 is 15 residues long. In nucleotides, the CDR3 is TGTGCCAGCAGCTCCTCGGGACCGCTCGGGAATGAGCAGTTATTC. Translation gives CASSSSGPLGNEQLF.

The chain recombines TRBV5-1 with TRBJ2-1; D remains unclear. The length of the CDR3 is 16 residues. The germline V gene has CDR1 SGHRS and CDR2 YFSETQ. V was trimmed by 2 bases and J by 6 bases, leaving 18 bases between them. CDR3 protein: CASSLIRALGPNEQFF. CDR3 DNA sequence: TGCGCCAGCAGCTTAATTAGGGCTCTGGGTCCCAATGAGCAGTTCTTC.

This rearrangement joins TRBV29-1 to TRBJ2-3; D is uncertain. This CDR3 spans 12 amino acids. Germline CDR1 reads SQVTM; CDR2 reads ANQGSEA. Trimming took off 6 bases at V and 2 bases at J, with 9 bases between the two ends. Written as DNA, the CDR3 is TGCAGCGTGGGTGACGCCACAGATACGCAGTATTTT. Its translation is CSVGDATDTQYF.

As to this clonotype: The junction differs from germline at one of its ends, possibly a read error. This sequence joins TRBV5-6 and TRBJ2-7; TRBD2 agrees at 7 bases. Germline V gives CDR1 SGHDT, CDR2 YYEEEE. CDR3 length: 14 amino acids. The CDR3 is CASSLGLFSYEQYF. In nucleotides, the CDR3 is TGTGCCAGCAGTTTGGGACTATTCTCCTACGAGCAGTACTTC.

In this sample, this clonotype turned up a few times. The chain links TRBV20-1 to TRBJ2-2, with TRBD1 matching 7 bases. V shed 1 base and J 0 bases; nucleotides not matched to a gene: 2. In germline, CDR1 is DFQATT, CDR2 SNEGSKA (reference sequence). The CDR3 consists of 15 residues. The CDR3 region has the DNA TGCAGTGCTAGAGTAGGGGGCTCGAACACCGGGGAGCTGTTTTTT. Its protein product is CSARVGGSNTGELFF.

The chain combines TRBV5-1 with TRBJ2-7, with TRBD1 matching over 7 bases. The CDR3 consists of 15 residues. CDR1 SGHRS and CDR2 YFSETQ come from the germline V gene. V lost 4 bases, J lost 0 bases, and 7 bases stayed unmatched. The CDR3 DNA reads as TGCGCCAGCAGCAACTCGGGACAGCGCTCCTACGAGCAGTACTTC. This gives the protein CASSNSGQRSYEQYF.

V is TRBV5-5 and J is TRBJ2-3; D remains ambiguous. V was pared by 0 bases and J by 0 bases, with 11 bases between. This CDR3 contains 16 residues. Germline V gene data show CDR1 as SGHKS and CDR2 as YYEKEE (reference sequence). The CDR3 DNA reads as TGTGCCAGCAGCTTGGGTCCGGTCCTTAGCACAGATACGCAGTATTTT. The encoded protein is CASSLGPVLSTDTQYF.

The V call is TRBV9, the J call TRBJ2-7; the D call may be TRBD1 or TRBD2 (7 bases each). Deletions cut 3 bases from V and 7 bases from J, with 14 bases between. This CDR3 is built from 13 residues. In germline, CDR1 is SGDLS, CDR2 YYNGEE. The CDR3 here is CASSAYRGGEQYF. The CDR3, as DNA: TGTGCCAGCAGCGCTTACAGGGGAGGGGAGCAGTACTTC.

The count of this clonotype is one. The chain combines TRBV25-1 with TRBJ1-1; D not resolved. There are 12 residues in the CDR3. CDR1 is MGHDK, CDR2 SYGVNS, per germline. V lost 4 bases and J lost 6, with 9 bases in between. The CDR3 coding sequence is TGTGCCAGCAGTGTGGGAGGGTCTGAAGCTTTCTTT. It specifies CASSVGGSEAFF.

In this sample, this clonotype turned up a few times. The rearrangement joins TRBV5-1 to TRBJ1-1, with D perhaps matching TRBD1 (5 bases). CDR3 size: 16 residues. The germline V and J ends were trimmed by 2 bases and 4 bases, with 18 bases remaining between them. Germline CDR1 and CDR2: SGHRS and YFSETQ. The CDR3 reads CASSFGTHIRSTEAFF. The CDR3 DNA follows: TGCGCCAGCAGCTTCGGGACGCACATAAGGAGCACTGAAGCTTTCTTT.

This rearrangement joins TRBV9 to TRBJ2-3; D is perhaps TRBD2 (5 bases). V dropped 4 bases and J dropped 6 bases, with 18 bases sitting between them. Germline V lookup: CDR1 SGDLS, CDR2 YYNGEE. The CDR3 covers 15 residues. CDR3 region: CASSPRGAAIDTQYF. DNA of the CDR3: TGTGCCAGCAGCCCCCGCGGAGCGGCGATCGATACGCAGTATTTT.

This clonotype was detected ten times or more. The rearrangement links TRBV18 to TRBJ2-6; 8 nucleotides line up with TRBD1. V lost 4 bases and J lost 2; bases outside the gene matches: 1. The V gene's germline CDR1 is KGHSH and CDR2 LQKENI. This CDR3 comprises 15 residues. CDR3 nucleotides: TGTGCCAGCTCACAACAGGGGGCTGGGGCCAACGTCCTGACTTTC. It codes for CASSQQGAGANVLTF.

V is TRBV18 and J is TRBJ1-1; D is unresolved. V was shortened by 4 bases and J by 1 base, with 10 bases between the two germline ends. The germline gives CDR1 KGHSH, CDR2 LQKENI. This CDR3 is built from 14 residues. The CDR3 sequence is CASSLRSRNTEAFF. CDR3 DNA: TGTGCCAGCTCACTTCGATCTCGGAACACTGAAGCTTTCTTT.

The CDR3 reads CASSRLNANYGYTF. Here the CDR3 DNA reads TGTGCCAGCAGCCGTCTGAACGCGAACTATGGCTACACCTTC. V is TRBV6-1 and J is TRBJ1-2; D uncertain. The CDR3 is 14 amino acids. CDR1 and CDR2 (germline): MNHNS, SASEGT. Trimming pared 6 bases from V and 2 bases from J, leaving 13 bases between.

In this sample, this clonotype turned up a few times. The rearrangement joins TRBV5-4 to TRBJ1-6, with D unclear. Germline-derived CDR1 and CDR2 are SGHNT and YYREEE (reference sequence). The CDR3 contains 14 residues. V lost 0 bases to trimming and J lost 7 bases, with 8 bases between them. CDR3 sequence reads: CASSLEPTNSPLHF. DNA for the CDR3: TGTGCCAGCAGCTTGGAACCGACGAATTCACCCCTCCACTTT.

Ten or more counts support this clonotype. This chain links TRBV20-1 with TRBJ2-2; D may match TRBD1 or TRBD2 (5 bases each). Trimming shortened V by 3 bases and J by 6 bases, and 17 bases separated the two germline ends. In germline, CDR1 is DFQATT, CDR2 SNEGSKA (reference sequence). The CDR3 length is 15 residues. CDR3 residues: CSARDGTNSAGELFF. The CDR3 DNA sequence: TGCAGTGCTAGGGACGGGACCAATTCCGCCGGGGAGCTGTTTTTT.

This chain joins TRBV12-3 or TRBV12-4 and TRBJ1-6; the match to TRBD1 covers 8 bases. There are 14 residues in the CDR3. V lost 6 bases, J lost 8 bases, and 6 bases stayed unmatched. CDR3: CASSRGQGYSPLHF. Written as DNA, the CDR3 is TGTGCCAGCAGCCGAGGACAGGGTTATTCACCCCTCCACTTT.

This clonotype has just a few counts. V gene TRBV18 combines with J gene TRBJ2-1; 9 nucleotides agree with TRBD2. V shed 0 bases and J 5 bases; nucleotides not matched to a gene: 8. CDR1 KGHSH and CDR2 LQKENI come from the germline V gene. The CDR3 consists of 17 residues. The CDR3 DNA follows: TGTGCCAGCTCACCACCAGGAGCGACTAGCGGACACAATGAGCAGTTCTTC. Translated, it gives CASSPPGATSGHNEQFF.

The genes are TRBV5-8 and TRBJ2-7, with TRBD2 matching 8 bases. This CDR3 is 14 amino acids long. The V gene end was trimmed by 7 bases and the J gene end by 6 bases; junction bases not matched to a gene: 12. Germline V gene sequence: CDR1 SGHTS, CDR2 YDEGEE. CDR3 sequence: CASRPGGPVREQYF. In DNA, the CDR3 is TGTGCCAGCCGTCCGGGGGGGCCAGTGCGCGAGCAGTACTTC.

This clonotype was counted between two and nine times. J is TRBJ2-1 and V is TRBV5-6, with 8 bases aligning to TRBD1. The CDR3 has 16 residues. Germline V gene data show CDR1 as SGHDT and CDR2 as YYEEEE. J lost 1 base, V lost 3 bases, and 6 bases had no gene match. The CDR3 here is CASSSWTGWSYNEQFF. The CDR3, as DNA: TGTGCCAGCAGCTCCTGGACAGGGTGGTCCTACAATGAGCAGTTCTTC.

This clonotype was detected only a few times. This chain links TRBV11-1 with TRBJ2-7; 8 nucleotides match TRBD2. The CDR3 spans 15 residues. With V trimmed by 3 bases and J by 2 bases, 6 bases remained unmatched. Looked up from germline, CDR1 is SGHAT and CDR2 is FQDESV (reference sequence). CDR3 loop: CASSLVGGVTYEQYF. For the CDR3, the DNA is TGTGCCAGCAGCTTGGTCGGGGGGGTAACCTACGAGCAGTACTTC. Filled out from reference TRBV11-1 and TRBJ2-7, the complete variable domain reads EAEVAQSPRYKITEKSQAVAFWCDPISGHATLYWYRQILGQGPELLVQFQDESVVDDSQLPKDRFSAERLKGVDSTLKIQPAELGDSAMYLCASSLVGGVTYEQYFGPGTRLTVT.

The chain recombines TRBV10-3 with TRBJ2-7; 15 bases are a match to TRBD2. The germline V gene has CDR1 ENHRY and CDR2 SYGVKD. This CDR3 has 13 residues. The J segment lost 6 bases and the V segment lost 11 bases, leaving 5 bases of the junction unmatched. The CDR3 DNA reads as TGTGCCGCTAGGACTAGCGGGGGGGTCGAGCAGTACTTC. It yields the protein CAARTSGGVEQYF.

The CDR3 is CASSLLASGRPRTGANVLTF. Here the CDR3 DNA reads TGTGCCAGCAGCTTGCTTGCTAGCGGGAGGCCAAGGACTGGGGCCAACGTCCTGACTTTC. The chain has TRBV5-6 and TRBJ2-6; 11 bases are a match to TRBD2. The ends lost 1 base at V and 2 bases at J; junction bases unmatched: 11. The CDR3 is 20 residues long. Per the germline V gene, CDR1 is SGHDT and CDR2 is YYEEEE.

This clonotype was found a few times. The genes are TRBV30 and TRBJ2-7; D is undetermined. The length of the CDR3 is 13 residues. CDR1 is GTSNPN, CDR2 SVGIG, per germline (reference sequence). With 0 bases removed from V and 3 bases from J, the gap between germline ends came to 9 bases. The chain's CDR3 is CAWSVGQIYEQYF. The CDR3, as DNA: TGTGCCTGGAGTGTGGGTCAGATCTACGAGCAGTACTTC.

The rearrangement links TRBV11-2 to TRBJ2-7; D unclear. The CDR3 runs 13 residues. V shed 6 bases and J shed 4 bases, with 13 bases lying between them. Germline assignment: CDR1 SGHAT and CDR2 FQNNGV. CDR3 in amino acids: CASSRPQEYEQYF. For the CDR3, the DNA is TGTGCCAGCAGTCGACCCCAGGAATACGAGCAGTACTTC. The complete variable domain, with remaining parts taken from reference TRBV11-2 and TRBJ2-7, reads EAGVAQSPRYKIIEKRQSVAFWCNPISGHATLYWYQQILGQGPKLLIQFQNNGVVDDSQLPKDRFSAERLKGVDSTLKIQPAKLEDSAVYLCASSRPQEYEQYFGPGTRLTVT.